Each of the 14 T cell receptor beta chains below was sequenced from the same sample in a study of T cell repertoires in aging, cancer and after chemotherapy. TCR beta rearrangements were amplified from peripheral blood genomic DNA. A mixed TRB-A/B primer pool amplified rearranged TRB by multiplex touch-down PCR. TCRdb processed the multiplex PCR reads anew with MiXCR; each CDR3 protein has one entry. In the table there are about 6,700 distinct CDR3 sequences, 53% of which are singletons. Source material: blood. The receptor source for this set is a human donor with a solid tumor.

The gene calls are TRBV19 and TRBJ1-2; D is undetermined. V was pared by 3 bases and J by 4 bases, with 18 bases between. This CDR3 has 16 amino acids. Looked up from germline, CDR1 is LNHDA and CDR2 is SQIVND (reference sequence). CDR3 nucleotides: TGTGCCAGTAGTATTCAGCGAGCCAAGATGGGCTATGGCTACACCTTC. Protein product: CASSIQRAKMGYGYTF.

The table lists this clonotype with a few counts. The V and J genes are TRBV6-5 and TRBJ1-6; 7 bases align to TRBD1. V dropped 0 bases and J dropped 10; count of bases not matched to a gene: 21. In germline, CDR1 is MNHEY, CDR2 SVGAGI. This CDR3 has 20 residues. The DNA of the CDR3 is TGTGCCAGCAGTTACTCCAAAACCCAGACGGGGAGGGGGCAAAGATCACCCCTCCACTTT. It translates to CASSYSKTQTGRGQRSPLHF.

This chain connects TRBV12-3 or TRBV12-4 to TRBJ2-2; a possible D gene is TRBD2 (6 bases). The CDR3 consists of 14 residues. V shed 8 bases and J shed 2 bases, with 12 bases lying between them. In DNA form, the CDR3 reads TGTGCCAGCGACCGGGACTCAAACACCGGGGAGCTGTTTTTT. Translation: CASDRDSNTGELFF.

The sample holds a few counts of this clonotype. The CDR3 DNA is TGTGCCAGCAGCTTAGGCACGGGGGCGTCCTACGAGCAGTACTTC. Translation: CASSLGTGASYEQYF. The chain recombines TRBV7-3 with TRBJ2-7, with D tentatively TRBD1 or TRBD2 (6 bases each). The CDR3 sequence is 15 residues long. CDR1 is SGHTA, CDR2 FQGTGA, per germline. Trimming took off 2 bases at V and 1 base at J, with 12 bases between the two ends.

This clonotype was counted only a few times. V gene TRBV19 combines with J gene TRBJ1-2; D ambiguous. CDR1 and CDR2 from the germline V gene are LNHDA and SQIVND (reference sequence). V was cut by 5 bases and J by 0 bases, with 7 bases left in between. The CDR3 is made up of 13 amino acids. The CDR3: CASSADANYGYTF. CDR3 in DNA: TGTGCCAGTAGTGCGGACGCTAACTATGGCTACACCTTC.

The CDR3 protein is CASSPGGILSGNTIYF. CDR3 in DNA: TGTGCCAGCAGCCCGGGGGGCATATTATCTGGAAACACCATATATTTT. V gene TRBV5-5 combines with J gene TRBJ1-3; D possibly corresponds to TRBD1 (6 bases). V was trimmed by 4 bases and J by 1 base, leaving 15 bases between them. Germline V CDR1 and CDR2: SGHKS, YYEKEE (reference sequence). CDR3 length: 16 amino acids.

This chain joins TRBV14 and TRBJ2-1; possible D gene TRBD2, 6 bases. The CDR3 has 17 residues. The ends were cut back, 0 bases at V and 0 bases at J, with 12 bases in the middle. Germline CDR1 and CDR2: SGHDN and FVKESK. CDR3 DNA: TGTGCCAGCAGCCAAGAAATCCCAGCGGGCTCCTACAATGAGCAGTTCTTC. Amino acid sequence: CASSQEIPAGSYNEQFF.

The V call is TRBV27, the J call TRBJ2-7; 7 nucleotides align to TRBD1. In germline, CDR1 is MNHEY, CDR2 SMNVEV (reference sequence). The CDR3 runs to 15 residues. The J segment lost 3 bases and the V segment lost 0 bases, leaving 5 bases of the junction unmatched. This chain's CDR3 is CASSLSKGQFYEQYF. The CDR3 nucleotides are TGTGCCAGCAGTTTATCGAAGGGACAGTTCTACGAGCAGTACTTC.

CDR3 coding DNA: TGCAGTGCGGCAGTGAACTATGGCTACACCTTC. This translates into CSAAVNYGYTF. The J gene is TRBJ1-2, the V gene TRBV20-1; D gene uncertain. V was trimmed by 6 bases and J by 2 bases, leaving 7 bases between them. CDR3 length equals 11 residues. Germline V lookup: CDR1 DFQATT, CDR2 SNEGSKA (reference sequence).

V is TRBV5-5 and J is TRBJ2-7; D is possibly TRBD2 (5 bases). V lost 4 bases and J 0 bases, leaving 14 bases between the germline ends. Germline V gene lookup returns CDR1 SGHKS and CDR2 YYEKEE (reference sequence). The CDR3 is made up of 15 amino acids. CDR3 coding DNA: TGTGCCAGCAGCCAAGAAGCGGAGAGCTCCTACGAGCAGTACTTC. Protein product: CASSQEAESSYEQYF.

The chain has TRBV19 and TRBJ1-5; D may be TRBD1 (6 bases). This CDR3 spans 14 amino acids. CDR1 is LNHDA and CDR2 is SQIVND in the germline V gene (reference sequence). Trimming removed 0 bases at V and 6 bases at J, with 9 bases between. Here the CDR3 reads CASSIEGGSQPQHF. The CDR3 nucleotides read TGTGCCAGTAGTATAGAAGGGGGTAGTCAGCCCCAGCATTTT.

The table lists this clonotype with a few counts. This chain links TRBV5-5 with TRBJ1-4, with D uncertain. The ends were cut back, 0 bases at V and 8 bases at J, with 11 bases in the middle. The CDR3 is made up of 14 amino acids. CDR1 SGHKS and CDR2 YYEKEE come from the germline V gene (reference sequence). Written as DNA, the CDR3 is TGTGCCAGCAGCTTGGGGCAGGCCAGGGAAAAACTGTTTTTT. Residues: CASSLGQAREKLFF.

This chain connects TRBV27 to TRBJ1-2; a weak D match, TRBD1 (6 bases). In germline, CDR1 is MNHEY, CDR2 SMNVEV (reference sequence). Trimming shortened V by 5 bases and J by 8 bases, and 18 bases separated the two germline ends. The CDR3 spans 14 residues. CDR3 DNA sequence: TGTGCCAGCAGTCCCGTACTTGGAACAGGGGGCTACACCTTC. It translates to CASSPVLGTGGYTF.

This rearrangement joins TRBV11-1 to TRBJ2-7; 8 bases align to TRBD2. The V segment lost 4 bases and the J segment 5 bases; nucleotides outside the gene matches: 10. Germline V gene lookup returns CDR1 SGHAT and CDR2 FQDESV (reference sequence). This CDR3 is 15 amino acids long. The CDR3 nucleotides are TGTGCCAGCAGCTCTCTAGCGGGCAGAGCGCACGAGCAGTACTTC. It codes for CASSSLAGRAHEQYF. The complete variable domain, with remaining parts taken from reference TRBV11-1 and TRBJ2-7, reads EAEVAQSPRYKITEKSQAVAFWCDPISGHATLYWYRQILGQGPELLVQFQDESVVDDSQLPKDRFSAERLKGVDSTLKIQPAELGDSAMYLCASSSLAGRAHEQYFGPGTRLTVT.